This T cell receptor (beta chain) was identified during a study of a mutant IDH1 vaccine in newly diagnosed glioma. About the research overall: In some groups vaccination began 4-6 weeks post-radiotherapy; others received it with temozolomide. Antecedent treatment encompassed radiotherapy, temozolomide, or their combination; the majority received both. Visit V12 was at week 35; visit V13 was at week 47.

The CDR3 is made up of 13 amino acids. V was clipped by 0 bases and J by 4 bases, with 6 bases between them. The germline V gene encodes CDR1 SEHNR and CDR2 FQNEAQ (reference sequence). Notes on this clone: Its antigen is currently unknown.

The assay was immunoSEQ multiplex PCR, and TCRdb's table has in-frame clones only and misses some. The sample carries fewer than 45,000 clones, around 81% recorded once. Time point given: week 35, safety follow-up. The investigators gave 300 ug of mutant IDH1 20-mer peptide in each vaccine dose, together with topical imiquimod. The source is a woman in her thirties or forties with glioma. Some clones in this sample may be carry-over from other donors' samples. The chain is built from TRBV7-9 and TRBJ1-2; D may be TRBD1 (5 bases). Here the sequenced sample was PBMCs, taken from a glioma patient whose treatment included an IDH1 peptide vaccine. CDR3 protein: CASSLATVYGYTF. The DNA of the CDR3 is TGTGCCAGCAGCTTAGCGACAGTCTATGGCTACACCTTC.